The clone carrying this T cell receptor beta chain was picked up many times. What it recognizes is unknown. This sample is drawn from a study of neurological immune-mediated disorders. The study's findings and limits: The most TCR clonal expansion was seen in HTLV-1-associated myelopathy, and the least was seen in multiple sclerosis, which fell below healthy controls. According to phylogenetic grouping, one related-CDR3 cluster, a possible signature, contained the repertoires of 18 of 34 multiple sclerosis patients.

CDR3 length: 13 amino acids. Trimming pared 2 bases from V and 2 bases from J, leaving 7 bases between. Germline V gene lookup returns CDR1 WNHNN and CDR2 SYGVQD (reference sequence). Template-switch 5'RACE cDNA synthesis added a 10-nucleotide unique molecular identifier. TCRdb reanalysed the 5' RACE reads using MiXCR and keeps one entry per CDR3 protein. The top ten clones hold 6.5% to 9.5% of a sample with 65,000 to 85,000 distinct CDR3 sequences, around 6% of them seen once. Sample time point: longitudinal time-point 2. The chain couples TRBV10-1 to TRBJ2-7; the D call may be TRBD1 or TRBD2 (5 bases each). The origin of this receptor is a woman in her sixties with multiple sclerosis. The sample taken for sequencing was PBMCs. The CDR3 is CASSETGPYEQYF. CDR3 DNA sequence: TGCGCCAGCAGTGAGACGGGGCCCTACGAGCAGTACTTC.